Sequencing of this T cell receptor (beta chain) was carried out in a study of blood T cell repertoires in COVID-19. Study details: Whether acute or convalescent, the COVID-19 samples came from the United States, Italy and Spain. The cDNA or gDNA used as material had been derived from T cells, B-cell-depleted T cells, or PBMCs.

Per the germline V gene, CDR1 is SGHTA and CDR2 is FQGTGA. Trimming removed 1 base at V and 0 bases at J, with 6 bases between. The CDR3 length is 15 residues. As originally analysed: From reference gene primer amplification, estimates of nucleated cell counts were derived. Produced via immunoSEQ multiplex PCR; TCRdb's table is partial and in-frame only. Clone size and V and J calls were adopted from that table, with D and trimming inferred from the DNA. The repertoire holds approximately 310,000 clones, with around 87% as singletons. Sequencing was done on a sample of peripheral blood. The sequence derives from a woman aged 50 to 65 who had recovered from COVID-19. The rearrangement links TRBV7-3 to TRBJ2-2; the D is unclear. The CDR3 spells CASSLKAPNTGELFF. As DNA, the CDR3 is TGTGCCAGCAGCTTAAAAGCTCCGAACACCGGGGAGCTGTTTTTT. Looking up the rest from reference TRBV7-3 and TRBJ2-2 gives the full variable domain: GAGVSQTPSNKVTEKGKYVELRCDPISGHTALYWYRQSLGQGPEFLIYFQGTGAADDSGLPNDRFFAVRPEGSVSTLKIQRTERGDSAVYLCASSLKAPNTGELFFGEGSRLTVL.